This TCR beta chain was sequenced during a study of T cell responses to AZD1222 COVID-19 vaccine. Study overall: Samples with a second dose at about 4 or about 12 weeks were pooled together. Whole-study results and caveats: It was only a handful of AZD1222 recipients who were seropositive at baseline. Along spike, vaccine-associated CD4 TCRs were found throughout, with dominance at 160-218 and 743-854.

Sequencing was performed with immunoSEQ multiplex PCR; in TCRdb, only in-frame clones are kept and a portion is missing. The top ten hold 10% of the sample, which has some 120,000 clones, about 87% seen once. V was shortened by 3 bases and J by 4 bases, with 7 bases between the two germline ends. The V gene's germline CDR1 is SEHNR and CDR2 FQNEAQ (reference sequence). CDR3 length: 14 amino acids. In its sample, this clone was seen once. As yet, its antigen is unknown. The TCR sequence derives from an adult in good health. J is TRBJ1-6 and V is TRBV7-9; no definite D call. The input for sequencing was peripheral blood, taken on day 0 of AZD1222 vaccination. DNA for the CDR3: TGTGCCAGCAGCTTTACAGAATATAATTCACCCCTCCACTTT. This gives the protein CASSFTEYNSPLHF.